This T cell receptor (beta chain) was captured in a study of response to subunit inactivated influenza vaccine listed by TCRdb under 2018. For context, the study as a whole: Deep quantitative T cell receptor repertoire profiling was used in the study to track responses to a trivalent subunit inactivated influenza vaccine.

Note on this clonotype: What this receptor recognizes is not known. One base away there is no much larger clone; base qualities are not given.

Libraries were made using RT-PCR. TCRdb shows the sequencer as Illumina HiSeq 2500. Starting from the raw public reads, TCRdb applied fastp trimming at Q25, assembled clones with MiXCR and retained in-frame beta chains. Every CDR3 protein is listed once, alongside the most common genes and DNA of its rows. The sample contains about 610,000 distinct CDR3 sequences, around 15% of them found a single time. The ten largest account for roughly 10% of the sample. V loses 5 bases, J loses 6 bases, and the germline ends lie 11 bases apart. The CDR1 and CDR2 encoded by the germline V gene (reference sequence) are DFQATT and SNEGSKA. Including cysteine and phenylalanine, the CDR3 has 11 amino acids. Only CDR3 DNA is held: 33 bases, read in frame from base 1. Broader findings and caveats from the paper: According to the authors, only a limited number of new T cells may be recruited by each seasonal influenza vaccination.

This clonotype was sampled from a man between 50 and 59 years old who received an inactivated influenza vaccine. Donor details come from another sample of the same person, matched by shared clones. This sequence uses TRBV20-1 and TRBJ2-7, with a weak D call of TRBD2 (6 bases match). The sample in question was PBMCs from blood, obtained roughly 13 days after vaccination. The CDR3 reads as follows: CSAPRRGEQYF. The bases are TGCAGTGCTCCGAGGAGGGGCGAGCAGTACTTC.